This TCR beta chain originates from a study of blood T cell repertoires in COVID-19. Study-level information: Acute and convalescent COVID-19 samples came from the United States, Italy and Spain. Sample material is recorded as cDNA or gDNA derived from T cells, B-cell-depleted T cells, or PBMCs.

The CDR3 contains 12 residues. Between the trimmed V and J ends, which lost 6 bases and 6 bases, there was a span of 9 bases. Original methodology: Counts of nucleated cells, estimated from reference gene primer amplification, were obtained. Method: immunoSEQ multiplex PCR; TCRdb's copy keeps in-frame clones and lacks some. V and J calls and clone size are given by that table; D and trimming were obtained from the DNA. The sample shows approximately 260,000 clones, approximately 89% of them seen only once. The sequenced sample was peripheral blood. The TCR was taken from a woman between 40 and 50 years old who had recovered from COVID-19. The rearrangement uses TRBV12-3 or TRBV12-4 and TRBJ1-5, with D unresolved. CDR3 amino acids: CASSRSGQPQHF. CDR3 sequence (DNA): TGTGCCAGCAGCCGGTCGGGTCAGCCCCAGCATTTT.